This is a list of T cell receptor beta chains from one sample in a study of a mutant IDH1 vaccine in newly diagnosed glioma. Assay: immunoSEQ multiplex PCR; the TCRdb copy retains only in-frame clones and omits some. The sample includes tens of thousands of clones, around nine tenths of them seen just once. No antigen has been assigned to these receptors. Source: PBMCs, taken from a glioma patient whose treatment included an IDH1 peptide vaccine. Receptors were obtained from a woman aged 50 to 60 with glioma. CDR3s include the opening cysteine and the closing phenylalanine or tryptophan. A D gene is named only where the DNA matches it firmly.

j_call | d_call | v_call | cdr3_aa | cdr3_nt
TRBJ2-1 | TRBD1 | TRBV10-3 | CAISDPGGTVYNEQFF | TGTGCCATCAGTGACCCCGGTGGGACAGTTTACAATGAGCAGTTCTTC
TRBJ2-1 | TRBD2 | TRBV4-1 | CASSQDGTSGDEQFF | TGCGCCAGCAGCCAAGACGGGACTAGCGGGGATGAGCAGTTCTTC
TRBJ2-5 | TRBD1 | TRBV13 | CASSPQAGGETQYF | TGTGCCAGCAGCCCCCAGGCAGGGGGAGAGACCCAGTACTTC
TRBJ1-6 | - | TRBV30 | CAWSLQNNSPPHF | TGTGCCTGGAGTTTACAGAATAATTCACCCCCCCACTTT
TRBJ2-7 | - | TRBV9 | CASSVGGPMGDEQYF | TGTGCCAGCAGCGTAGGAGGGCCAATGGGGGACGAGCAGTACTTC
TRBJ1-2 | - | TRBV5-6 | CASSLGAGYTF | TGTGCCAGCAGCTTGGGGGCTGGCTACACCTTC
TRBJ2-7 | TRBD1 | TRBV6-6 | CAKQGDYEQYF | TGTGCCAAACAGGGGGACTACGAGCAGTACTTC
TRBJ1-5 | TRBD1 | TRBV5-1 | CASSPRTGQGQPQHF | TGCGCCAGCAGCCCCCGGACAGGGCAAGGTCAGCCCCAGCATTTT
TRBJ1-2 | - | TRBV13 | CASSGTYGGSGYTF | TGTGCCAGCAGCGGTACCTACGGGGGTTCTGGCTACACCTTC
TRBJ2-6 | - | TRBV21-1 | CASSPSGSGANVLTF | TGTGCCAGCAGCCCCAGTGGCTCTGGGGCCAACGTCCTGACTTTC
TRBJ2-3 | - | TRBV2 | CASSEQTDTQYF | TGTGCCAGCAGTGAACAGACAGATACGCAGTATTTT